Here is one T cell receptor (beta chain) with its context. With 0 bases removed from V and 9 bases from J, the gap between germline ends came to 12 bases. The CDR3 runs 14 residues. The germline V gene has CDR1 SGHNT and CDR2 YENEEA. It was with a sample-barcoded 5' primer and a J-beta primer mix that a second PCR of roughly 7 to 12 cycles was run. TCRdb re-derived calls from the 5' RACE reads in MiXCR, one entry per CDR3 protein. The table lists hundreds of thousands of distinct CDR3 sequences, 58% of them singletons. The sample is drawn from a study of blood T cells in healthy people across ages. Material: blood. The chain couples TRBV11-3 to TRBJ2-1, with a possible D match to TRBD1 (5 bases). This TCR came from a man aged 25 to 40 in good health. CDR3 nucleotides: TGTGCCAGCAGCTTAGACAGGGCCACGAGTGAGCAGTTCTTC. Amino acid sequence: CASSLDRATSEQFF.